This T cell receptor (beta chain) derives from a study of cytomegalovirus exposure and HLA in healthy donors. Each of the donors was a healthy bone marrow donor. PCR primers comprised 60 Vbeta and 13 Jbeta primers. This table comes from immunoSEQ multiplex PCR, and its TCRdb copy is limited to in-frame clones, with some not included. The sample records about 98,000 clones, 70% to 80% being singletons. Study findings and constraints: According to a later analysis, donors in an Asian-associated ancestry cluster reportedly had fewer N-insertions than the approximately 620-donor mean. In most subjects, TCR beta sequences reportedly gave accurate predictions of HLA-A and HLA-B alleles. Differences between HLA loci emerged in a later analysis of TCR association rates, with DRB1 most and HLA-C fewest.

Deletions cut 2 bases from V and 10 bases from J, with 14 bases between. Germline CDR1 and CDR2: GTSNPN and SVGIG (reference sequence). The CDR3 is 12 residues long. A remark on this clone: The antigen remains undetermined.

This sequence was found in a man between 60 and 70 years old in good health and CMV-seropositive. The sequencing sample was made of PBMCs. The genes are TRBV30 and TRBJ1-1, with a weak D call TRBD1 (6 bases). This CDR3 reads CAWSLLGGVAFF. The CDR3 nucleotides read TGTGCCTGGAGTTTATTAGGGGGGGTAGCTTTCTTT.